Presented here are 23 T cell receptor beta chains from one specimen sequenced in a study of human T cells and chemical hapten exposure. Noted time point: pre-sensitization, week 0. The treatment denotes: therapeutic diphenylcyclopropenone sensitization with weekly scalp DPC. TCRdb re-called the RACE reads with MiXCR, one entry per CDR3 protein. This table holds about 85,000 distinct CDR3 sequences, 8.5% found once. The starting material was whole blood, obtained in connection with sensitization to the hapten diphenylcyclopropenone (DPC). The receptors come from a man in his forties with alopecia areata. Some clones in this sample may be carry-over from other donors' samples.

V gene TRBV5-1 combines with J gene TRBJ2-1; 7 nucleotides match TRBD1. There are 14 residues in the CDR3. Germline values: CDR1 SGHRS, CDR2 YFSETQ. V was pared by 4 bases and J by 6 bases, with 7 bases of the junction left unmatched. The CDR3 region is CASSPRQGVNEQFF. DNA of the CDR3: TGCGCCAGCAGCCCTCGCCAGGGGGTCAATGAGCAGTTCTTC.

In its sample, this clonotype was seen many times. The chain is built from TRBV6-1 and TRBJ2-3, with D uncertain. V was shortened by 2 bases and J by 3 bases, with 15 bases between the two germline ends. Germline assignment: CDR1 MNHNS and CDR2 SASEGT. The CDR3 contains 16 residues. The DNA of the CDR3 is TGTGCCAGCAGTGAAAATGAAGATTTTTATACAGATACGCAGTATTTT. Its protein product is CASSENEDFYTDTQYF.

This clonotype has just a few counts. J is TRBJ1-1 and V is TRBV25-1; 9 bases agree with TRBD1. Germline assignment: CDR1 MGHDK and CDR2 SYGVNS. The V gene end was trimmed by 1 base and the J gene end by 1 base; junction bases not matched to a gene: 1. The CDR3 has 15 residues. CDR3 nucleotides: TGTGCCAGCAGTGAATTGGACAGGGGGAACACTGAAGCTTTCTTT. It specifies CASSELDRGNTEAFF.

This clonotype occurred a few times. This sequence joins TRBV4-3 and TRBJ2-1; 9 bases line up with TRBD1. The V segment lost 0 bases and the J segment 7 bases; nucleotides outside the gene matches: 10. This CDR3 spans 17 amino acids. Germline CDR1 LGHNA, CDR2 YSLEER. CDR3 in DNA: TGCGCCAGCAGCCAAGATCTTCGGACAGGGGAAGGGAATGAGCAGTTCTTC. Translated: CASSQDLRTGEGNEQFF.

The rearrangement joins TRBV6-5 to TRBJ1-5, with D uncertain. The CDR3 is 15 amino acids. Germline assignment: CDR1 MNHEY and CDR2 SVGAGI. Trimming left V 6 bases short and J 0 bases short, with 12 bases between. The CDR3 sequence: CASSSSDHSNQPQHF. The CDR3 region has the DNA TGTGCCAGCAGCTCCTCAGACCATAGCAATCAGCCCCAGCATTTT.

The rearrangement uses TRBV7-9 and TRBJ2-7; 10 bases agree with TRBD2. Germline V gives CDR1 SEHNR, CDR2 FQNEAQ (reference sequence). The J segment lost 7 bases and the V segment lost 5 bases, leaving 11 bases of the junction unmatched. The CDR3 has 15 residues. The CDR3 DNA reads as TGTGCCAGCAGCCCGAGAACTAGCGGGGCTCAGGAGCAGTACTTC. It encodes CASSPRTSGAQEQYF.

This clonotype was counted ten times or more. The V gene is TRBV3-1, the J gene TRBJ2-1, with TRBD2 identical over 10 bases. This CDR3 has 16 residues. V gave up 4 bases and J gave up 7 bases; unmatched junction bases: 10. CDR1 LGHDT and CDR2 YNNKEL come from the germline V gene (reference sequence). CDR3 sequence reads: CASSRILTSGLNEQFF. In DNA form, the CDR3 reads TGTGCCAGCAGCCGGATCCTGACTAGCGGGTTAAATGAGCAGTTCTTC.

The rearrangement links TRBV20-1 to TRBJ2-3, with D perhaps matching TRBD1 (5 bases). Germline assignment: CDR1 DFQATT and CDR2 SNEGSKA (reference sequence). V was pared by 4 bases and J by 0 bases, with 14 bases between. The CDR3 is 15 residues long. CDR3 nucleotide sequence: TGCAGTGCTACGAACAGGAGAGCTAGCACAGATACGCAGTATTTT. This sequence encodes CSATNRRASTDTQYF.

CDR3 region: CASSWGMGAGANVLTF. CDR3 coding DNA: TGTGCCAGCAGCTGGGGGATGGGGGCTGGGGCCAACGTCCTGACTTTC. The V gene is TRBV5-4, the J gene TRBJ2-6; D tentatively fits TRBD1 or TRBD2 (5 bases each). V dropped 3 bases and J dropped 2 bases, with 12 bases sitting between them. This CDR3 contains 16 residues. Germline CDR1 is SGHNT and CDR2 is YYREEE (reference sequence).

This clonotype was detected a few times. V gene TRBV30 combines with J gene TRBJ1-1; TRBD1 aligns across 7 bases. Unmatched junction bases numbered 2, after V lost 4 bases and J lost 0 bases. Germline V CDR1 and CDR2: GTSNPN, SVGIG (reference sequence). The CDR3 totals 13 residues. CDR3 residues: CAWTGQLNTEAFF. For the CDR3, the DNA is TGTGCCTGGACGGGACAGTTGAACACTGAAGCTTTCTTT. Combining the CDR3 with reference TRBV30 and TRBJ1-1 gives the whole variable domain SQTIHQWPATLVQPVGSPLSLECTVEGTSNPNLYWYRQAAGRGLQLLFYSVGIGQISSEVPQNLSASRPQDRQFILSSKKLLLSDSGFYLCAWTGQLNTEAFFGQGTRLTVV.

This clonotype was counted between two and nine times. The chain's CDR3 is CASSLIGGPDTGELFF. CDR3 nucleotides: TGTGCCAGCAGCTTGATTGGCGGGCCGGACACCGGGGAGCTGTTTTTT. This rearrangement joins TRBV7-3 to TRBJ2-2; the D gene is possibly TRBD2 (5 bases). Germline-derived CDR1 and CDR2 are SGHTA and FQGTGA. The CDR3 extends over 16 amino acids. V lost 3 bases, J lost 3 bases, and 14 bases lay in between.

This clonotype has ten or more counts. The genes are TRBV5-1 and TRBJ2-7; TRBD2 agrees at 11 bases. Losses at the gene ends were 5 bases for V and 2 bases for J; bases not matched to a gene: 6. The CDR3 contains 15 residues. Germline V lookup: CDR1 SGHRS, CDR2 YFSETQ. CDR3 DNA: TGCGCCAGCAGTCGAGGGACTAGCGGAACCTACGAGCAGTACTTC. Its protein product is CASSRGTSGTYEQYF.

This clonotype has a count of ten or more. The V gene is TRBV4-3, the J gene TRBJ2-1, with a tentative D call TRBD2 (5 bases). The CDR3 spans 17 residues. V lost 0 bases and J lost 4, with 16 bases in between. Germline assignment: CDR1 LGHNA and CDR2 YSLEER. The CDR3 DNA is TGCGCCAGCAGCCAAGATTTTTCGGGGATTCCTTACAATGAGCAGTTCTTC. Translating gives CASSQDFSGIPYNEQFF.

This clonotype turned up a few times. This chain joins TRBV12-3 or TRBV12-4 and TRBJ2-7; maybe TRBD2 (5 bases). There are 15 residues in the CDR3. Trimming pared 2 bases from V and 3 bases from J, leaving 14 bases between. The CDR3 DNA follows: TGTGCCAGCAGTTTAAACGGGGTACTAAACTACGAGCAGTACTTC. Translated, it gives CASSLNGVLNYEQYF.

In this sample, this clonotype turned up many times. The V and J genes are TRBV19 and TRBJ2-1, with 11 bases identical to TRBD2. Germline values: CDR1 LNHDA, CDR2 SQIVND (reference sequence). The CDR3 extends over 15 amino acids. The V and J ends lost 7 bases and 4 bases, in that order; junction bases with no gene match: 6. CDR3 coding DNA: TGTGCCAGTACCCTAGCGGGAGGAATTTACAATGAGCAGTTCTTC. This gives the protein CASTLAGGIYNEQFF.

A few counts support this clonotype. The CDR3 reads CASSLEPGHLFEQYF. The CDR3 DNA reads TGTGCCAGCAGCTTAGAGCCGGGCCACCTTTTCGAGCAGTACTTC. The genes are TRBV7-8 and TRBJ2-7; D remains unclear. V lost 1 base and J lost 6, with 16 bases in between. The CDR3 sequence is 15 residues long. Germline-derived CDR1 and CDR2 are SGHVS and FQNEAQ.

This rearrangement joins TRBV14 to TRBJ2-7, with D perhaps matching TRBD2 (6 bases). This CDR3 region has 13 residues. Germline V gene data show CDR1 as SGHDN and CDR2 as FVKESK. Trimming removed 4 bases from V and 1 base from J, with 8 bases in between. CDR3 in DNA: TGTGCCAGCAGCCGCGGGACTTCCTACGAGCAGTACGTC. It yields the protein CASSRGTSYEQYV.

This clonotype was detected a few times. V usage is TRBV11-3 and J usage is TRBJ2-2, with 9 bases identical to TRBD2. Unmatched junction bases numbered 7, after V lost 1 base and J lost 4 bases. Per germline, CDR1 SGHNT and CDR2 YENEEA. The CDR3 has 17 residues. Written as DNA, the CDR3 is TGTGCCAGCAGCTTAGCGCCGGCTAGCGGGATCACCGGGGAGCTGTTTTTT. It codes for CASSLAPASGITGELFF.

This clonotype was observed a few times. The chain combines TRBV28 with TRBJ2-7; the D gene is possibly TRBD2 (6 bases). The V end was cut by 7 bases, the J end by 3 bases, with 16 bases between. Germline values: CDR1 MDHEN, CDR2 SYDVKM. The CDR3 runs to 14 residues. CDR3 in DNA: TGTGCCAGCACATCGACTAGAAGCAACTACGAGCAGTACTTC. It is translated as CASTSTRSNYEQYF.

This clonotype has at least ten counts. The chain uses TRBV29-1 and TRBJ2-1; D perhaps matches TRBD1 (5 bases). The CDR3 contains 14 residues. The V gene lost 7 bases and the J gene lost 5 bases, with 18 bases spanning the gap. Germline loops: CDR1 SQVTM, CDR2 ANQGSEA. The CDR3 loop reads CSARGHEGDNEQFF. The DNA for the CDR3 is TGCAGCGCCAGAGGACACGAAGGGGACAATGAGCAGTTCTTC.

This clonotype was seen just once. The CDR3: CASSLCTRLVATSTDTQYF. The DNA of the CDR3 is TGTGCCAGCAGCTTATGCACCCGGCTCGTGGCCACTAGCACAGATACGCAGTATTTT. The rearrangement joins TRBV13 to TRBJ2-3, with no clear D. Germline values: CDR1 PRHDT, CDR2 FYEKMQ (reference sequence). Deletions cut 2 bases from V and 0 bases from J, with 21 bases between. The length of the CDR3 is 19 residues.

As DNA, the CDR3 is TGTGCCAGCAGCTTAGTCCAGGGGGGCGAGCAGTACGTC. This sequence encodes CASSLVQGGEQYV. The genes are TRBV7-2 and TRBJ2-7; perhaps TRBD1 as D (7 bases). CDR3 length equals 13 residues. V lost 1 base to trimming and J lost 6 bases, with 10 bases between them. From germline, CDR1 is SGHTA and CDR2 FQGNSA.

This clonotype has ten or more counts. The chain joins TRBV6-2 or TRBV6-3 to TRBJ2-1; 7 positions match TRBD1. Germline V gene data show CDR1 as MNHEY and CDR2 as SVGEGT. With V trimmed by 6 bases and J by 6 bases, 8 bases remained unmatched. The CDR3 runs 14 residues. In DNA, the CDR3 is TGTGCCAGCAGACAACTAGACAGGGTCAATGAGCAGTTCTTC. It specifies CASRQLDRVNEQFF.